The clone carrying this T cell receptor beta chain has only one observation. As yet, its antigen is unknown. Trimming pared 0 bases from V and 2 bases from J, leaving 13 bases between. In germline, CDR1 is SGHRS, CDR2 YFSETQ. The CDR3 is 16 residues long. The entry originates in a study of cytomegalovirus exposure and HLA in healthy donors. With 60 Vbeta and 13 Jbeta primers, the PCR was carried out. In the original analysis: Later, some 79 million unique TCR beta chains were counted in an analysis, and approximately 10 million of them were shared. Sequencing was performed with immunoSEQ multiplex PCR; in TCRdb, only in-frame clones are kept and a portion is missing. The DNA gave D and trimming, while V, J and clone size come from that table. The sample carries 150,000 to 200,000 clones, 60% to 80% recorded once. Study-wide results and limits: Listed as cytomegalovirus-associated were 150 or so TCR beta chains. An analysis done earlier found most TCR beta V segments productive about 90% or about 30% of the time.

This chain links TRBV5-1 with TRBJ2-3; TRBD1 might be the D (6 bases). Sequencing was performed on PBMCs. The sequence came from a female donor in good health and CMV-seronegative. The CDR3 DNA reads TGCGCCAGCAGCTTGGAGGGGGTCAGACACACAGATACGCAGTATTTT. It encodes CASSLEGVRHTDTQYF. The variable domain in full, completed from reference TRBV5-1 and TRBJ2-3, reads KAGVTQTPRYLIKTRGQQVTLSCSPISGHRSVSWYQQTPGQGLQFLFEYFSETQRNKGNFPGRFSGRQFSNSRSEMNVSTLELGDSALYLCASSLEGVRHTDTQYFGPGTRLTVL.